The present entry profiles one TCR beta chain with its context. This record comes from a study of T cells after yellow fever vaccination. Study at large: Researchers used SMART-Seq v4 Ultra Low Input to prepare fractions that had low cell numbers. Study-level findings and limits: Shared CD4/CD8 clonotypes were a small share, likely from convergent recombination. A faster peak, day 5 versus 15, was reached by the weaker secondary response. Subsequent to the booster, the majority of primary-vaccination clones reappeared (under 98% CD4, more than 70% CD8).

MiXCR, applied by TCRdb to the 5' RACE reads, yields one record per CDR3 protein. The sample consists of more than 75,000 distinct CDR3 sequences, approximately 9% of them appearing once. CDR1 is SGHTA, CDR2 FQGNSA, per germline. J lost 5 bases, V lost 1 base, and 8 bases had no gene match. CDR3 length equals 17 residues. Sequencing was performed on CD8+ T cells not binding an NS4B(214-222) dextramer, sorted from PBMCs, taken less than 18 days after the first yellow fever vaccination. The sequence was collected from a man younger than 35 who received the YFV17D yellow fever vaccine. This sequence joins TRBV7-2 and TRBJ2-3; 11 bases align to TRBD2. Here the CDR3 reads CASSLGLAGGPGDTQYF. Written as DNA, the CDR3 is TGTGCCAGCAGCTTAGGGTTAGCGGGGGGGCCAGGAGATACGCAGTATTTT.